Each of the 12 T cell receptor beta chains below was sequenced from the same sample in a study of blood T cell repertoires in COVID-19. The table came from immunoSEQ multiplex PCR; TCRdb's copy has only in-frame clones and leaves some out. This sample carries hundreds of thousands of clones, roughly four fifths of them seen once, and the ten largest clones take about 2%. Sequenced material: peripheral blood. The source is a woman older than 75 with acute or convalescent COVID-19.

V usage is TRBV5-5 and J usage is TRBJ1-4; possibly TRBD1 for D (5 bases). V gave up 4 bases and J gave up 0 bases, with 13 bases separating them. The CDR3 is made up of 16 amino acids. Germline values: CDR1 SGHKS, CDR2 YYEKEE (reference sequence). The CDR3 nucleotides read TGTGCCAGCAGCATCCTGGGGGGAGCAACTAATGAAAAACTGTTTTTT. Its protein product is CASSILGGATNEKLFF.

CDR3 sequence (DNA): TGTGCCAGCAGAATCGGGGGGAGTGATGATACGCAGTATTTT. Translation: CASRIGGSDDTQYF. J is TRBJ2-3 and V is TRBV28; the match to TRBD2 covers 7 bases. Germline values: CDR1 MDHEN, CDR2 SYDVKM. The V and J ends lost 6 bases and 6 bases, in that order; junction bases with no gene match: 9. The CDR3 loop spans 14 amino acids.

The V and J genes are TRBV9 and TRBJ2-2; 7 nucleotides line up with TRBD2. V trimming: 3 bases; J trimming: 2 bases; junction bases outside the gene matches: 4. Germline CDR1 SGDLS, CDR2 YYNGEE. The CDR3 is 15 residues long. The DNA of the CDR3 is TGTGCCAGCAGCGCAAGACTAGCTAACACCGGGGAGCTGTTTTTT. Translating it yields CASSARLANTGELFF.

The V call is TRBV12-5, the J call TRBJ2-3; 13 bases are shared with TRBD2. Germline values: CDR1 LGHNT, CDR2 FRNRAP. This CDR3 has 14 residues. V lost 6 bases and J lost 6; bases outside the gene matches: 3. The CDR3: CASGTSGGGDTQYF. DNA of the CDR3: TGTGCTAGTGGCACTAGCGGGGGGGGCGATACGCAGTATTTT.

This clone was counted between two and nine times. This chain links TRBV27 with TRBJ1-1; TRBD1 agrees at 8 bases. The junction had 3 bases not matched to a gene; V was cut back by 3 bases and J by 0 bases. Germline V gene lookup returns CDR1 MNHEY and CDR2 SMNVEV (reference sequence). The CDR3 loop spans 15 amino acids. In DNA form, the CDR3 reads TGTGCCAGCAGTTTGACAGGGGTGATGAACACTGAAGCTTTCTTT. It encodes CASSLTGVMNTEAFF.

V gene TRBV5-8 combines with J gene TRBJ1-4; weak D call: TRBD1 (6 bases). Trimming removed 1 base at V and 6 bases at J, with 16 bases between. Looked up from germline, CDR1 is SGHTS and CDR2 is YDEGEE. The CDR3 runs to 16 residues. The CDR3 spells CASSLRSGTLHEKLFF. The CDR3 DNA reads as TGTGCCAGCAGCTTGAGGTCTGGGACACTTCATGAAAAACTGTTTTTT. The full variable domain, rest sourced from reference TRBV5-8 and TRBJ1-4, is EAGVTQSPTHLIKTRGQQATLRCSPISGHTSVYWYQQALGLGLQFLLWYDEGEERNRGNFPPRFSGRQFPNYSSELNVNALELEDSALYLCASSLRSGTLHEKLFFGSGTQLSVL.

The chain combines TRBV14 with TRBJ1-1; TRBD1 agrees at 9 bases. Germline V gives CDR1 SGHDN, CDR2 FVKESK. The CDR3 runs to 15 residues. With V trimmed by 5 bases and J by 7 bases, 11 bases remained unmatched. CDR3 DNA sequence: TGTGCCAGCAGCTTGTGGACAGGGGTGAATAGTGAAGCTTTCTTT. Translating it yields CASSLWTGVNSEAFF.

This CDR3 is CASSTSGSSFYGYTF. Written as DNA, the CDR3 is TGTGCCAGCTCCACCTCGGGTTCTTCCTTCTATGGCTACACCTTC. The V and J genes are TRBV18 and TRBJ1-2; D not resolved. From germline, CDR1 is KGHSH and CDR2 LQKENI. The CDR3 has 15 amino acids. Trimming shortened V by 6 bases and J by 4 bases, and 18 bases separated the two germline ends. The full variable domain, with the rest looked up from reference TRBV18 and TRBJ1-2, is NAGVMQNPRHLVRRRGQEARLRCSPMKGHSHVYWYRQLPEEGLKFMVYLQKENIIDESGMPKERFSAEFPKEGPSILRIQQVVRGDSAAYFCASSTSGSSFYGYTFGSGTRLTVV.

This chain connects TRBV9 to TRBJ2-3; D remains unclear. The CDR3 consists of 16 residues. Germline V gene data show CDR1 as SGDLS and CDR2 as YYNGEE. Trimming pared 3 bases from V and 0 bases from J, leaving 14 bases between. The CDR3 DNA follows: TGTGCCAGCAGCGGAAGACTGAGCGCAAGCACAGATACGCAGTATTTT. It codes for CASSGRLSASTDTQYF.

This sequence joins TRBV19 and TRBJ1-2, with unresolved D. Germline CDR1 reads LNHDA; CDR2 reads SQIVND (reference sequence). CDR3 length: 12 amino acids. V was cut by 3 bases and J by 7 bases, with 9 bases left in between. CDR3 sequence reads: CASSISGSGYTF. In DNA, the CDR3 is TGTGCCAGTAGTATTTCTGGGAGTGGCTACACCTTC.

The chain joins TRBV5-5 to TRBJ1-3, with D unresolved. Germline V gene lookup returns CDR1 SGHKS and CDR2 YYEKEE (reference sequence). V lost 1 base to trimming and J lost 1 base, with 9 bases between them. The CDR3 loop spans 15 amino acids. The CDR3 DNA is TGTGCCAGCAGCTTGCACCCGGGTTCTGGAAACACCATATATTTT. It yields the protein CASSLHPGSGNTIYF.

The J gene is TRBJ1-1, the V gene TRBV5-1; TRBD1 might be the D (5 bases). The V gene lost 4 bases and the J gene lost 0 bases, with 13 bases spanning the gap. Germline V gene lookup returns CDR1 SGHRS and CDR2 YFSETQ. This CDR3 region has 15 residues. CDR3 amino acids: CASSPVGGMNTEAFF. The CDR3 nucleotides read TGCGCCAGCAGCCCCGTTGGGGGGATGAACACTGAAGCTTTCTTT.